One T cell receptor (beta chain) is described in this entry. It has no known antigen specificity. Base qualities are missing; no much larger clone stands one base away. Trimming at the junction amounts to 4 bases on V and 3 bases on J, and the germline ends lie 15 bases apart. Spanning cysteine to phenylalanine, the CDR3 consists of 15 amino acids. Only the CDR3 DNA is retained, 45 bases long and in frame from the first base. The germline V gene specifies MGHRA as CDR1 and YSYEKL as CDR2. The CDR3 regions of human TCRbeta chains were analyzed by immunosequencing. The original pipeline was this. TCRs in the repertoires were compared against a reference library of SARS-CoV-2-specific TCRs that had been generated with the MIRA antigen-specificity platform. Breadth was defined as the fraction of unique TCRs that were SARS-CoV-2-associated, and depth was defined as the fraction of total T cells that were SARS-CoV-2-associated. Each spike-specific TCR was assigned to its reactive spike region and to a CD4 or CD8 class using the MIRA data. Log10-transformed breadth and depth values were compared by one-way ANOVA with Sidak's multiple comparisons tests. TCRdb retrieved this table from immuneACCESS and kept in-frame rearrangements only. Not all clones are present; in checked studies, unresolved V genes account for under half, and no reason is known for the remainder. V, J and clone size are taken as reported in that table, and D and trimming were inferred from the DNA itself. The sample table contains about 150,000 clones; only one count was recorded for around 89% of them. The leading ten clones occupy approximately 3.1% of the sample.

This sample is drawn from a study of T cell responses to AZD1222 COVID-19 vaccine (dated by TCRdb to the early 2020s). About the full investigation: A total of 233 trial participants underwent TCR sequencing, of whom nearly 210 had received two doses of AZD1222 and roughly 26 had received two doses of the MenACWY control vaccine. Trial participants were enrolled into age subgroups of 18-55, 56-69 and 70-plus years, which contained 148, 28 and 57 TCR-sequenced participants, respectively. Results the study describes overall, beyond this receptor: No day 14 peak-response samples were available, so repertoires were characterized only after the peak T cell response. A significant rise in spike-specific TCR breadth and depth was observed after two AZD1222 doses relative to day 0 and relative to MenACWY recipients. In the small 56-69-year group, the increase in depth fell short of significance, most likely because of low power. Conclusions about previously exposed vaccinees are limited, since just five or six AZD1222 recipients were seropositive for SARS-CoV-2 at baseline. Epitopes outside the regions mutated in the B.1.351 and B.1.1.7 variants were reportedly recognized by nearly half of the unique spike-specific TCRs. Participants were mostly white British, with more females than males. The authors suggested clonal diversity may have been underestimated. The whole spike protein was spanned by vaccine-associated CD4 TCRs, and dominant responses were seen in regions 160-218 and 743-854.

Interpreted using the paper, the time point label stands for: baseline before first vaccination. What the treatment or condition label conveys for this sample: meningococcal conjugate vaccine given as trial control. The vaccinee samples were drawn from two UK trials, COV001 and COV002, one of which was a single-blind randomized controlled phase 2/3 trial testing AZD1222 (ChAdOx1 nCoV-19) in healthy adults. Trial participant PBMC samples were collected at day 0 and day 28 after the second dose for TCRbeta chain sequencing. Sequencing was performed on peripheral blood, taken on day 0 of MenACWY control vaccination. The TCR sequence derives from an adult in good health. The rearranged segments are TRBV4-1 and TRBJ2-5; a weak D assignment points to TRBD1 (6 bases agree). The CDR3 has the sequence CASSRTGFGEETQYF. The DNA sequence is TGCGCCAGCAGCCGCACAGGGTTCGGAGAAGAGACCCAGTACTTC.